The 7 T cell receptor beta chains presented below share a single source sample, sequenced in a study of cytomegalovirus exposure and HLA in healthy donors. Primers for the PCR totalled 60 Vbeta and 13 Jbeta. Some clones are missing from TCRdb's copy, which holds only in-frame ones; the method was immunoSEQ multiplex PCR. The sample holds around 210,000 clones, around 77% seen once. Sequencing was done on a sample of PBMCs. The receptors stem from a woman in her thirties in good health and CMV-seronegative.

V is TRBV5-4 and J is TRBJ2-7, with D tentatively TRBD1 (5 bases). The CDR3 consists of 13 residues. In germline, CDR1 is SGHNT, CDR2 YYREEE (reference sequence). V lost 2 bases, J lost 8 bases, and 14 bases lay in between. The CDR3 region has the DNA TGTGCCAGCAGCTTTCGACAGACTTTAAAGCAGTACTTC. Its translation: CASSFRQTLKQYF.

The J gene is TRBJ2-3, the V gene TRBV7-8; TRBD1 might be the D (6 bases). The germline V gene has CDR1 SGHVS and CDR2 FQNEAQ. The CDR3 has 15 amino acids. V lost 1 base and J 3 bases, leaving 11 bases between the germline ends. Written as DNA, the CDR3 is TGTGCCAGCAGCTTAGTAACAGGGATTACAGATACGCAGTATTTT. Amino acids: CASSLVTGITDTQYF. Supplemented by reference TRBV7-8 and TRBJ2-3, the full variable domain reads GAGVSQSPRYKVAKRGQDVALRCDPISGHVSLFWYQQALGQGPEFLTYFQNEAQLDKSGLPSDRFFAERPEGSVSTLKIQRTQQEDSAVYLCASSLVTGITDTQYFGPGTRLTVL.

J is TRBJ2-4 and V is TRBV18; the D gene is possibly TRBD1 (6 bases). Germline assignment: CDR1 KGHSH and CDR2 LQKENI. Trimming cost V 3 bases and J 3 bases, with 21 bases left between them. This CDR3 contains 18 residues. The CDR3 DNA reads TGTGCCAGCTCACCCCTCCAGAGTAGACAGGAACGCAAAAACATTCAGTACTTC. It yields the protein CASSPLQSRQERKNIQYF.

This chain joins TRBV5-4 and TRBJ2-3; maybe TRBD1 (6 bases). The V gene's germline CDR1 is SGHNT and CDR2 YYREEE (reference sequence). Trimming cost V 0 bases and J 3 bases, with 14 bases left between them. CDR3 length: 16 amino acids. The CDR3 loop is CASSLGGNRETDTQYF. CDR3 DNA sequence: TGTGCCAGCAGCTTGGGGGGGAACAGGGAGACAGATACGCAGTATTTT.

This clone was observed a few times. This CDR3 reads CASSEEVAESYEQYF. CDR3 DNA sequence: TGTGCCAGCAGTGAAGAGGTGGCAGAATCCTACGAGCAGTACTTC. The chain uses TRBV7-2 and TRBJ2-7, with no clear D. V lost 6 bases to trimming and J lost 1 base, with 16 bases between them. The CDR3 loop spans 15 amino acids. Germline V CDR1 and CDR2: SGHTA, FQGNSA.

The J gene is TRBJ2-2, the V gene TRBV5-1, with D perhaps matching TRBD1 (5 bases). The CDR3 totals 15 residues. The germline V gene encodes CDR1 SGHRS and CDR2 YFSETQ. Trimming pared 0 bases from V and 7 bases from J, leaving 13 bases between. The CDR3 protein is CASSLGGHGFGELFF. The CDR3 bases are TGCGCCAGCAGCTTGGGTGGACACGGATTCGGGGAGCTGTTTTTT.

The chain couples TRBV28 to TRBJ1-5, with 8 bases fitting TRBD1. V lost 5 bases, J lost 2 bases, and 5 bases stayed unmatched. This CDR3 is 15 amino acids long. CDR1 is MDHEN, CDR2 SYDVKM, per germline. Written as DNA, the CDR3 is TGTGCCAGCAGTCTGACAGGGGATGGCAATCAGCCCCAGCATTTT. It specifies CASSLTGDGNQPQHF.